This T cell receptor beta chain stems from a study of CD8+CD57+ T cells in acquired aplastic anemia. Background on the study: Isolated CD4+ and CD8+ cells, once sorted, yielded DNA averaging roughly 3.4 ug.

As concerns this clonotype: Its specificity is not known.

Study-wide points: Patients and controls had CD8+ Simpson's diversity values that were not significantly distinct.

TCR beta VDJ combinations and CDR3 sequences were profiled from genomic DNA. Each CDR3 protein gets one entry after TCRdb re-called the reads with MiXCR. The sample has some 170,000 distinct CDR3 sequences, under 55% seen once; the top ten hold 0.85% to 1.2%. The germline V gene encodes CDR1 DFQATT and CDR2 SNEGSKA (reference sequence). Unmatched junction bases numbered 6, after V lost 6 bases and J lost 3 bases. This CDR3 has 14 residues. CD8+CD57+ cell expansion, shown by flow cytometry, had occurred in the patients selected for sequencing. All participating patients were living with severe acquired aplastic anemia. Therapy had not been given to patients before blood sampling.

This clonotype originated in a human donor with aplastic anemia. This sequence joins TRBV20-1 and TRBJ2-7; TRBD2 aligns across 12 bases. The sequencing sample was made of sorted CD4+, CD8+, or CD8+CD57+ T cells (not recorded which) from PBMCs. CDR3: CSAIPGLAGYEQYF. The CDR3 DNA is TGCAGTGCAATTCCGGGACTAGCGGGCTACGAGCAGTACTTC.